The 25 T cell receptor beta chains below were found in one sample sequenced in a study of radiotherapy plus CTLA-4 blockade in lung cancer. Profiled with immunoSEQ multiplex PCR; TCRdb holds only in-frame clones, not every one. This sample has 90,000 to 100,000 clones, with about four fifths found just once. This specimen was peripheral blood, taken from a patient treated with radiotherapy plus ipilimumab. These receptors were taken from a human donor with non-small cell lung cancer who had a partial response to radiotherapy plus ipilimumab. Some clones in this sample may be carry-over from other donors' samples.

This clone has a handful of counts. The CDR3 nucleotides are TGTGCCAGCAGTATAGATGACAGGGGGAGATTGTATTTT. It is translated as CASSIDDRGRLYF. The rearrangement links TRBV7-3 to TRBJ2-3, with 9 bases identical to TRBD1. This CDR3 comprises 13 residues. Germline V CDR1 and CDR2: SGHTA, FQGTGA. The junction had 12 bases not matched to a gene; V was cut back by 6 bases and J by 14 bases. Based on the CDR3 plus reference TRBV7-3 and TRBJ2-3, the full variable domain is GAGVSQTPSNKVTEKGKYVELRCDPISGHTALYWYRQSLGQGPEFLIYFQGTGAADDSGLPNDRFFAVRPEGSVSTLKIQRTERGDSAVYLCASSIDDRGRLYFGPGTRLTVL.

The chain employs TRBV20-1 and TRBJ1-1, with TRBD1 as a possible D gene (5 bases). Germline assignment: CDR1 DFQATT and CDR2 SNEGSKA (reference sequence). Trimming left V 7 bases short and J 11 bases short, with 14 bases between. CDR3 length: 10 residues. In nucleotides, the CDR3 is TGCAGTGGCATCGGTCGGGGGGCTTTCTTT. Translation: CSGIGRGAFF.

The chain links TRBV4-2 to TRBJ2-7; TRBD2 is a possible D gene (6 bases). This CDR3 contains 12 residues. Trimming took off 2 bases at V and 7 bases at J, with 9 bases between the two ends. The germline V gene encodes CDR1 LGHNA and CDR2 YNFKEQ. CDR3 sequence: CASSQNRGEQYF. The CDR3 bases are TGTGCCAGCAGCCAAAACCGGGGGGAGCAGTACTTC.

The V call is TRBV11-2, the J call TRBJ2-3; 7 bases match TRBD2. V shed 5 bases, J shed 5 bases, and the junction held 7 bases outside the gene matches. CDR1 is SGHAT, CDR2 FQNNGV, per germline. The CDR3 extends over 14 amino acids. The CDR3 bases are TGTGCCAGCAGCCGTCGGGGGGTGGAAGATACGCAGTATTTT. This gives the protein CASSRRGVEDTQYF.

The chain has TRBV7-9 and TRBJ2-5, with TRBD2 matching 14 bases. J was trimmed by 5 bases and V by 7 bases; bases with no gene match: 18. The germline CDR1 and CDR2 sequences are SEHNR and FQNEAQ (reference sequence). CDR3 size: 19 residues. Written as DNA, the CDR3 is TGTGCCAGCACCTTGGGGACTAGCGGGGGAGTACCCGAGCCCGAGACCCAGTACTTC. Residues: CASTLGTSGGVPEPETQYF. Filled out from reference TRBV7-9 and TRBJ2-5, the complete variable domain reads DTGVSQNPRHKITKRGQNVTFRCDPISEHNRLYWYRQTLGQGPEFLTYFQNEAQLEKSRLLSDRFSAERPKGSFSTLEIQRTEQGDSAMYLCASTLGTSGGVPEPETQYFGPGTRLLVL.

The gene calls are TRBV7-2 and TRBJ1-1; TRBD1 is a possible D gene (6 bases). V gave up 4 bases and J gave up 1 base, with 13 bases separating them. The germline V gene encodes CDR1 SGHTA and CDR2 FQGNSA. This CDR3 comprises 15 residues. The CDR3 nucleotides are TGTGCCAGCAGCTACGCGACAGGCACGAACACTGAAGCTTTCTTT. This sequence encodes CASSYATGTNTEAFF.

V is TRBV19 and J is TRBJ2-3; TRBD1 might be the D (6 bases). V gave up 5 bases and J gave up 1 base, with 19 bases separating them. In germline, CDR1 is LNHDA, CDR2 SQIVND (reference sequence). The CDR3 consists of 17 residues. The CDR3 here is CASSPDRMSRGTDTQYF. The CDR3 DNA reads TGTGCCAGTAGTCCCGACAGGATGTCTAGGGGCACAGATACGCAGTATTTT.

V and J are TRBV19 and TRBJ2-3, with 8 bases identical to TRBD1. After removal of 7 bases from V and 4 bases from J, the junction contained 4 bases not matched to a gene. This CDR3 is 13 amino acids long. The germline V gene encodes CDR1 LNHDA and CDR2 SQIVND (reference sequence). CDR3 in DNA: TGTGCCAGTACGGACAGGGACGCAGATACGCAGTATTTT. Translating gives CASTDRDADTQYF.

The V call is TRBV6-1, the J call TRBJ2-1; 9 nucleotides match TRBD2. The J segment lost 6 bases and the V segment lost 0 bases, leaving 0 bases of the junction unmatched. Per germline, CDR1 MNHNS and CDR2 SASEGT. The CDR3 consists of 14 residues. The CDR3 sequence: CASSEAGLANEQFF. The DNA for the CDR3 is TGTGCCAGCAGTGAAGCGGGACTAGCCAATGAGCAGTTCTTC.

V is TRBV6-5 and J is TRBJ2-5, with TRBD1 matching over 9 bases. With 6 bases clipped from V and 1 base from J, the junction kept 6 bases outside the gene matches. There are 15 residues in the CDR3. Per germline, CDR1 MNHEY and CDR2 SVGAGI. The CDR3 nucleotides read TGTGCCAGCAGCGGGACAGGGTTGACCCAAGAGACCCAGTACTTC. This sequence encodes CASSGTGLTQETQYF.

The chain links TRBV2 to TRBJ2-3; 10 nucleotides agree with TRBD2. The CDR3 has 15 residues. CDR1 SNHLY and CDR2 FYNNEI come from the germline V gene. V lost 7 bases and J lost 2; bases outside the gene matches: 6. Here the CDR3 reads CASTLAGVVTDTQYF. The CDR3 nucleotides read TGTGCCAGCACGCTAGCGGGAGTTGTCACAGATACGCAGTATTTT. The full variable domain, its missing parts supplied by reference TRBV2 and TRBJ2-3, is EPEVTQTPSHQVTQMGQEVILRCVPISNHLYFYWYRQILGQKVEFLVSFYNNEISEKSEIFDDQFSVERPDGSNFTLKIRSTKLEDSAMYFCASTLAGVVTDTQYFGPGTRLTVL.

The chain has TRBV30 and TRBJ2-3, with D possibly TRBD2 on 6 matching bases. The CDR3 is 11 amino acids. The V gene lost 1 base and the J gene lost 10 bases, with 9 bases spanning the gap. Per germline, CDR1 GTSNPN and CDR2 SVGIG (reference sequence). The CDR3 is CAWSGTNAQYF. Written as DNA, the CDR3 is TGTGCCTGGAGTGGGACTAACGCGCAGTATTTT.

The chain is built from TRBV5-4 and TRBJ2-5; TRBD2 matches at 14 bases. Germline trimming cut 0 bases from V and 3 bases from J; bases unmatched to any gene: 10. In germline, CDR1 is SGHNT, CDR2 YYREEE (reference sequence). This CDR3 spans 19 amino acids. In DNA, the CDR3 is TGTGCCAGCAGCTTGGGACTTAGCCCGGGACTAGCGGGGGAAGAGACCCAGTACTTC. Translated: CASSLGLSPGLAGEETQYF. The full variable domain, completed using reference TRBV5-4 and TRBJ2-5, is ETGVTQSPTHLIKTRGQQVTLRCSSQSGHNTVSWYQQALGQGPQFIFQYYREEENGRGNFPPRFSGLQFPNYSSELNVNALELDDSALYLCASSLGLSPGLAGEETQYFGPGTRLLVL.

J is TRBJ2-1 and V is TRBV6-9; 8 bases agree with TRBD1. V was clipped by 6 bases and J by 3 bases; unmatched bases: 7. The CDR3 has 15 amino acids. Germline V gene data show CDR1 as MNHGY and CDR2 as SVAAGI. CDR3 region: CASSLGQAFYNEQFF. The CDR3 DNA is TGTGCCAGCAGCCTGGGACAGGCTTTCTACAATGAGCAGTTCTTC.

This clone was seen only a few times. The chain carries TRBV7-4 and TRBJ1-3; D is unresolved. V lost 4 bases and J 9 bases, leaving 16 bases between the germline ends. This CDR3 is built from 14 residues. CDR1 is SGHVT and CDR2 is SQSDAQ in the germline V gene. CDR3 DNA sequence: TGTGCCAGCAGCTCCCGAATTAATCCTAGCACCATATATTTT. Its protein is CASSSRINPSTIYF.

The CDR3 bases are TGTGCCACCACCGGGACTAGCGGCCCCTCCTACGAGCAGTACTTC. Translating gives CATTGTSGPSYEQYF. V and J are TRBV10-3 and TRBJ2-7, with TRBD2 identical over 11 bases. CDR3 size: 15 residues. Germline trimming cut 10 bases from V and 0 bases from J; bases unmatched to any gene: 8. Germline lookup yields CDR1 ENHRY and CDR2 SYGVKD.

This chain connects TRBV9 to TRBJ1-5; no clear D gene. The CDR3 is 14 amino acids. Germline assignment: CDR1 SGDLS and CDR2 YYNGEE. The V end was cut by 5 bases, the J end by 0 bases, with 9 bases between. The CDR3 spells CASSPGDSNQPQHF. The CDR3, as DNA: TGTGCCAGCAGTCCCGGAGATAGCAATCAGCCCCAGCATTTT.

V usage is TRBV5-1 and J usage is TRBJ2-2; 8 nucleotides align to TRBD1. The V and J ends lost 5 bases and 3 bases, in that order; junction bases with no gene match: 6. Germline V gives CDR1 SGHRS, CDR2 YFSETQ. This CDR3 contains 15 residues. The CDR3 nucleotides read TGCGCCAGCAGACCCGGGACAGGAGACACCGGGGAGCTGTTTTTT. This encodes CASRPGTGDTGELFF.

This chain uses TRBV9 with TRBJ2-3, with a weak D call TRBD1 (5 bases). The germline V and J ends were trimmed by 5 bases and 5 bases, with 9 bases remaining between them. Germline CDR1 SGDLS, CDR2 YYNGEE. This CDR3 region has 12 residues. This chain's CDR3 is CASSSGIDTQYF. The CDR3 DNA is TGTGCCAGCAGTTCAGGGATAGATACGCAGTATTTT.

V gene TRBV11-3 combines with J gene TRBJ2-7, with 8 bases fitting TRBD1. From germline, CDR1 is SGHNT and CDR2 YENEEA. J lost 12 bases, V lost 5 bases, and 9 bases had no gene match. The CDR3 loop spans 12 amino acids. The CDR3 is CASSPRQGRTYF. In DNA form, the CDR3 reads TGTGCCAGCAGCCCAAGACAGGGGAGGACGTACTTC.

This clone was observed once. The V call is TRBV19, the J call TRBJ2-2; possible D gene TRBD2, 5 bases. The CDR3 loop spans 16 amino acids. The germline gives CDR1 LNHDA, CDR2 SQIVND (reference sequence). Trimming left V 6 bases short and J 6 bases short, with 20 bases between. The CDR3 protein is CASRTLSRGIAGELFF. CDR3 coding DNA: TGTGCCAGTAGGACACTCAGTCGGGGTATAGCCGGGGAGCTGTTTTTT.

V is TRBV5-8 and J is TRBJ2-2; D remains ambiguous. Germline V gene sequence: CDR1 SGHTS, CDR2 YDEGEE. The CDR3 runs 12 residues. Trimming cost V 4 bases and J 4 bases, with 5 bases left between them. In nucleotides, the CDR3 is TGTGCCAGCAGCCTCCTCACCGGGGAGCTGTTTTTT. It codes for CASSLLTGELFF.

CDR3 DNA sequence: TGTGCCAGCAGCCCAGTAGGACAGGGAAATAATTCACCCCTCCACTTT. Residues: CASSPVGQGNNSPLHF. This sequence joins TRBV5-4 and TRBJ1-6, with 8 nucleotides matching TRBD1. The CDR3 is made up of 16 amino acids. V lost 4 bases to trimming and J lost 5 bases; unmatched junction nucleotides: 8. Germline V gene data show CDR1 as SGHNT and CDR2 as YYREEE (reference sequence).

V usage is TRBV5-5 and J usage is TRBJ1-5; 7 bases are a match to TRBD1. V lost 4 bases to trimming and J lost 5 bases; unmatched junction nucleotides: 3. The CDR3 totals 13 residues. The germline V gene encodes CDR1 SGHKS and CDR2 YYEKEE (reference sequence). The CDR3 here is CASSITGDQPQHF. DNA of the CDR3: TGTGCCAGCAGCATAACAGGGGATCAGCCCCAGCATTTT.

This clone was seen a few times. The DNA of the CDR3 is TGTGCCAGCAGTGCGACTTTGGGCAATCAGCCCCAGCATTTT. It yields the protein CASSATLGNQPQHF. The chain has TRBV6-5 and TRBJ1-5; D is undetermined. V was cut by 5 bases and J by 2 bases, with 10 bases left in between. The CDR3 covers 14 residues. The V gene's germline CDR1 is MNHEY and CDR2 SVGAGI.